The 8 T cell receptor beta chains given below trace back to one sample, sequenced in a study of immune evolution from preneoplasia to lung adenocarcinoma. Here immunoSEQ multiplex PCR was the method, and the copy in TCRdb shows in-frame clones only, minus some. The sample yields about 7,500 clones, about 80% seen once. Sequenced input: FFPE invasive lung adenocarcinoma tissue. The receptors shown here come from a person in their 40s with lung adenocarcinoma.

The chain has TRBV7-9 and TRBJ1-1, with D possibly TRBD1 on 5 matching bases. Germline loops: CDR1 SEHNR, CDR2 FQNEAQ (reference sequence). V gave up 5 bases and J gave up 4 bases, with 14 bases separating them. The CDR3 runs to 14 residues. The CDR3 sequence is CASSNSGGTTEAFF. CDR3 bases: TGTGCCAGCAGCAACTCGGGGGGGACCACTGAAGCTTTCTTT. The full variable domain, completed using reference TRBV7-9 and TRBJ1-1, is DTGVSQNPRHKITKRGQNVTFRCDPISEHNRLYWYRQTLGQGPEFLTYFQNEAQLEKSRLLSDRFSAERPKGSFSTLEIQRTEQGDSAMYLCASSNSGGTTEAFFGQGTRLTVV.

The chain recombines TRBV14 with TRBJ1-1; D call uncertain. The CDR3 has 13 residues. The V and J ends lost 6 bases and 7 bases respectively, with 15 bases between them. Germline-derived CDR1 and CDR2 are SGHDN and FVKESK. The CDR3 loop is CASSPNPRGEAFF. The CDR3 DNA reads TGTGCCAGCAGTCCAAACCCCAGAGGTGAAGCTTTCTTT.

This rearrangement joins TRBV7-3 to TRBJ2-1; D may be TRBD2 (5 bases). Per germline, CDR1 SGHTA and CDR2 FQGTGA. Trimming shortened V by 5 bases and J by 0 bases, and 11 bases separated the two germline ends. This CDR3 is built from 15 residues. The CDR3 sequence is CASSPQRNSYNEQFF. CDR3 bases: TGTGCCAGCAGCCCCCAGCGGAACTCCTACAATGAGCAGTTCTTC.

The rearrangement uses TRBV28 and TRBJ1-5; 7 nucleotides line up with TRBD1. The ends lost 9 bases at V and 7 bases at J; junction bases unmatched: 27. The CDR3 contains 19 residues. Germline CDR1 and CDR2: MDHEN and SYDVKM. This chain's CDR3 is CASRGGLLGWQGERQPQHF. The CDR3 DNA reads as TGTGCCAGTAGGGGCGGCTTGCTCGGGTGGCAGGGGGAGAGGCAGCCCCAGCATTTT.

The rearrangement joins TRBV7-6 to TRBJ2-7; 7 nucleotides match TRBD2. The germline CDR1 and CDR2 sequences are SGHVS and FNYEAQ. The CDR3 is made up of 15 amino acids. V lost 5 bases, J lost 5 bases, and 12 bases stayed unmatched. DNA of the CDR3: TGTGCCAGCAGCCTCGGGGGGATGGTCAGCAACGAGCAGTACTTC. This translates into CASSLGGMVSNEQYF.

This chain joins TRBV7-6 and TRBJ2-5; tentatively, D is TRBD1 (6 bases). Per the germline V gene, CDR1 is SGHVS and CDR2 is FNYEAQ. V lost 3 bases and J 5 bases, leaving 22 bases between the germline ends. The CDR3 length is 17 residues. In DNA, the CDR3 is TGTGCCAGCAGCTTGGCCGGACAGACCTCAGTCAAGGAGACCCAGTACTTC. Its protein product is CASSLAGQTSVKETQYF.

As for this clone: Other nucleotide sequences from this sample produce the same CDR3. The rearrangement uses TRBV6-1 and TRBJ2-7, with 10 nucleotides matching TRBD2. The CDR3 covers 15 residues. Trimming cost V 1 base and J 0 bases; bases outside gene matches: 0. Looked up from germline, CDR1 is MNHNS and CDR2 is SASEGT. The CDR3 here is CASSEGTSGSYEQYF. DNA of the CDR3: TGTGCCAGCAGTGAAGGGACTAGCGGCTCCTACGAGCAGTACTTC.

The V gene is TRBV4-1, the J gene TRBJ2-1, with TRBD2 matching 10 bases. With 0 bases clipped from V and 6 bases from J, the junction kept 8 bases outside the gene matches. Germline V gene lookup returns CDR1 MGHRA and CDR2 YSYEKL. The CDR3 spans 17 residues. The CDR3 nucleotides read TGCGCCAGCAGCCAAGATCGGGGAGCGGGGGGGCCCAATGAGCAGTTCTTC. It yields the protein CASSQDRGAGGPNEQFF.